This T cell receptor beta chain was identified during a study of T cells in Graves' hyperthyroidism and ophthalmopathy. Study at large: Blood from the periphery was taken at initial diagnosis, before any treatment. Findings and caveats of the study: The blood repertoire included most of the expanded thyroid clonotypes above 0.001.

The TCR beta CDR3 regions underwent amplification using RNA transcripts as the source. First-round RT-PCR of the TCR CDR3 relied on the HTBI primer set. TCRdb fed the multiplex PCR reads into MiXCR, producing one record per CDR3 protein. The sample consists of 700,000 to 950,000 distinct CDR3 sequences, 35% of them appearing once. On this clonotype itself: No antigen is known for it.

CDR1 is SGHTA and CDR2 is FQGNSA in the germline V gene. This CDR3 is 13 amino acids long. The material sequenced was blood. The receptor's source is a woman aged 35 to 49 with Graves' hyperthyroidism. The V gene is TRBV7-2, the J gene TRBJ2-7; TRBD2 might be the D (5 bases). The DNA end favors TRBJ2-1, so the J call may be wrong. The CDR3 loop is CASAREGYNEQFF. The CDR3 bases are TGTGCCAGTGCCCGGGAAGGGTACAATGAGCAGTTCTTC.